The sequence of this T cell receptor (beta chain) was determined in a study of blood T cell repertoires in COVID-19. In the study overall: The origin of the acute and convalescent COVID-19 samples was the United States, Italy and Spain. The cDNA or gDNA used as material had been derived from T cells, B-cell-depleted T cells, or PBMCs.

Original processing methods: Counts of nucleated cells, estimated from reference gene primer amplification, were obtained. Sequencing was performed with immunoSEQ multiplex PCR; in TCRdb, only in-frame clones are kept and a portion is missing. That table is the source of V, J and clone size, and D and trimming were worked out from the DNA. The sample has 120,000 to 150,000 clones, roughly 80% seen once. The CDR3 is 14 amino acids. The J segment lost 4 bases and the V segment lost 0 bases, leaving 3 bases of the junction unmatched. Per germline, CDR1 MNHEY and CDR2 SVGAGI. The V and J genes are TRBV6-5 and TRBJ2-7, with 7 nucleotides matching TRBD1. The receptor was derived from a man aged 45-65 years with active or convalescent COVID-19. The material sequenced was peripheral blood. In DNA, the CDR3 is TGTGCCAGCAGTTACTCAGGGGGCCTTTACGAGCAGTACTTC. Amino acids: CASSYSGGLYEQYF.